A selection of T cell receptor beta chains follows, all from one sample in a study of molecular identifiers for immune sequencing clone quantification. TCRdb ran MiXCR on the PCR reads and lists one entry per CDR3 protein. The sample has fewer than 100,000 distinct CDR3 sequences, over 20% seen once; the top ten hold roughly 1%. Sample: naive CD8+ T cells from blood, with Jurkat cell RNA spiked in. The receptors stem from a human donor in good health. Some libraries in this study had Jurkat cell RNA spiked in. The CDR3 runs from the conserved cysteine through the conserved F or W. Fields, in order: CDR3 protein, CDR3 DNA, D gene, J gene, clone size, V gene. A D gene is named only where the DNA matches it firmly. The listing skips clone size in some rows; elsewhere it reads once, few, many or a size class.

CDR3: CASRDPYTDTQYF; DNA: TGTGCCAGCAGGGACCCGTACACAGATACGCAGTATTTT; D: NA; J: TRBJ2-3; size: NA; V: TRBV28
CDR3: CASSFGYRFYNEQFF; DNA: TGTGCCAGCAGTTTCGGCTACCGTTTCTACAATGAGCAGTTCTTC; D: NA; J: TRBJ2-1; size: many; V: TRBV28
CDR3: CASSVVPGGLGDEQFF; DNA: TGTGCCAGCAGCGTAGTGCCCGGGGGGCTGGGGGATGAGCAGTTCTTC; D: NA; J: TRBJ2-1; size: NA; V: TRBV9
CDR3: CASSILASGSSDTQYF; DNA: TGTGCCAGTAGTATTCTGGCTAGCGGGAGTTCAGATACGCAGTATTTT; D: TRBD2; J: TRBJ2-3; size: NA; V: TRBV19
CDR3: CASTYRASGFTDTQYF; DNA: TGTGCCAGCACCTACCGGGCTAGCGGGTTCACAGATACGCAGTATTTT; D: TRBD2; J: TRBJ2-3; size: many; V: TRBV6-2/TRBV6-3
CDR3: CASSEMGLTYNEQLF; DNA: TGTGCCAGCAGCGAAATGGGACTCACCTACAATGAGCAGCTCTTC; D: NA; J: TRBJ2-1; size: NA; V: TRBV9
CDR3: CASSLPRAGGPEETQYF; DNA: TGTGCCAGCAGCTTACCTCGAGCGGGAGGGCCTGAGGAGACCCAGTACTTC; D: TRBD2; J: TRBJ2-5; size: NA; V: TRBV7-9
CDR3: CASSTSPYVMSTDTQYF; DNA: TGTGCCAGCAGCACATCCCCATATGTTATGAGCACAGATACGCAGTATTTT; D: NA; J: TRBJ2-3; size: many; V: TRBV7-2
CDR3: CASSLFESSYEQYF; DNA: TGTGCCAGCAGTTTATTTGAGAGCTCCTACGAGCAGTACTTC; D: NA; J: TRBJ2-7; size: many; V: TRBV27
CDR3: CASSRAVAGLSSYEQYF; DNA: TGCGCCAGCAGCCGCGCCGTGGCAGGGCTTAGTTCCTACGAGCAGTACTTC; D: NA; J: TRBJ2-7; size: NA; V: TRBV4-3
CDR3: CASTWGTEAFF; DNA: TGTGCCAGCACCTGGGGGACTGAAGCTTTCTTT; D: NA; J: TRBJ1-1; size: many; V: TRBV12-3/TRBV12-4
CDR3: CASSATRDSLSYEQYF; DNA: TGTGCCAGTAGTGCGACCCGGGACTCGCTCTCCTACGAGCAGTACTTC; D: NA; J: TRBJ2-7; size: few; V: TRBV19
CDR3: CASSVGGSLSLKVGTDTQYF; DNA: TGTGCCAGCAGCGTAGGTGGTAGTCTCTCCTTAAAGGTCGGCACAGATACGCAGTATTTT; D: NA; J: TRBJ2-3; size: many; V: TRBV9
CDR3: CASSQDWAGSYEQYF; DNA: TGCGCCAGCAGCCAAGATTGGGCAGGATCCTACGAGCAGTACTTC; D: NA; J: TRBJ2-7; size: NA; V: TRBV4-3
CDR3: CASSLFGGHNEQFF; DNA: TGTGCCAGCAGCCTCTTCGGCGGTCACAATGAGCAGTTCTTC; D: NA; J: TRBJ2-1; size: many; V: TRBV7-2
CDR3: CASSLVAGRETQYF; DNA: TGTGCCAGCAGCTTAGTCGCAGGGCGAGAGACCCAGTACTTC; D: NA; J: TRBJ2-5; size: many; V: TRBV7-6
CDR3: CASSPLEGLGTSETQYF; DNA: TGCGCCAGCAGCCCTTTAGAGGGACTCGGGACGTCAGAGACCCAGTACTTC; D: NA; J: TRBJ2-5; size: many; V: TRBV5-1
CDR3: CASSRSYEQHF; DNA: TGTGCCAGCAGCCGGTCCTACGAGCAGCACTTC; D: NA; J: TRBJ2-7; size: NA; V: TRBV3-1
CDR3: CASSPGVGLYTGELFF; DNA: TGTGCCAGCAGCCCGGGAGTTGGTCTGTACACCGGGGAGCTGTTTTTT; D: NA; J: TRBJ2-2; size: NA; V: TRBV7-8
CDR3: CASRTAGTTDTQYF; DNA: TGTGCCAGCAGAACAGCGGGAACCACAGATACGCAGTATTTT; D: TRBD2; J: TRBJ2-3; size: few; V: TRBV13
CDR3: CSAVRGRETQYF; DNA: TGCAGTGCTGTAAGGGGGCGGGAGACCCAGTACTTC; D: TRBD1; J: TRBJ2-5; size: NA; V: TRBV20-1
CDR3: CASSQATVDTGTVTYEQYF; DNA: TGTGCCAGCAGCCAAGCGACGGTAGACACCGGGACAGTAACCTACGAGCAGTACTTC; D: TRBD1; J: TRBJ2-7; size: few; V: TRBV3-1
CDR3: CASSLATAGEQYF; DNA: TGTGCCAGCAGCTTGGCTACCGCGGGCGAGCAGTACTTC; D: NA; J: TRBJ2-7; size: many; V: TRBV5-5
CDR3: CASSFLNGTYNEQFF; DNA: TGTGCCAGCAGTTTTCTTAACGGGACCTACAATGAGCAGTTCTTC; D: NA; J: TRBJ2-1; size: NA; V: TRBV12-3/TRBV12-4
CDR3: CASSSHRTGGMYERYF; DNA: TGTGCCAGCAGTTCTCACAGGACAGGGGGGATGTACGAGCGGTACTTC; D: TRBD1; J: TRBJ2-7; size: NA; V: TRBV6-2/TRBV6-3
CDR3: CASSNGGPAEKLFF; DNA: TGTGCCAGCTCCAATGGGGGGCCCGCTGAAAAACTGTTTTTT; D: NA; J: TRBJ1-4; size: few; V: TRBV27
CDR3: CSVEDTEITTGELFF; DNA: TGCAGCGTTGAAGATACGGAGATTACCACCGGAGAGCTGTTTTTT; D: NA; J: TRBJ2-2; size: NA; V: TRBV29-1
CDR3: CSASIRGTGEDTQYF; DNA: TGCAGTGCTAGTATCAGAGGGACAGGAGAAGATACGCAGTATTTT; D: TRBD1; J: TRBJ2-3; size: many; V: TRBV20-1
CDR3: CSAAELAGSSYEQYF; DNA: TGCAGTGCGGCAGAACTAGCGGGAAGCTCCTACGAGCAGTACTTC; D: TRBD2; J: TRBJ2-7; size: many; V: TRBV20-1
CDR3: CASSQQGWDTGELFF; DNA: TGTGCCAGCAGTCAACAGGGGTGGGACACCGGGGAGCTGTTTTTT; D: TRBD1; J: TRBJ2-2; size: NA; V: TRBV6-2/TRBV6-3
CDR3: CASTSQGSEAFF; DNA: TGTGCCAGCACTTCACAGGGCTCTGAAGCTTTCTTT; D: NA; J: TRBJ1-1; size: many; V: TRBV5-4
CDR3: CASSLYAPEGTQYF; DNA: TGTGCCAGCAGCTTATATGCCCCGGAAGGTACGCAGTATTTT; D: NA; J: TRBJ2-3; size: many; V: TRBV7-6
CDR3: CASSPLLNYEQYF; DNA: TGTGCCAGCAGCCCACTACTTAACTACGAGCAGTACTTC; D: NA; J: TRBJ2-7; size: few; V: TRBV6-6
CDR3: CASSLKGATEAFF; DNA: TGTGCCAGCAGCTTGAAGGGGGCAACTGAAGCTTTCTTT; D: TRBD1; J: TRBJ1-1; size: many; V: TRBV5-6
CDR3: CASSSLAGPYEQYF; DNA: TGTGCCAGCAGCTCCTTGGCGGGACCCTACGAGCAGTACTTC; D: NA; J: TRBJ2-7; size: few; V: TRBV7-9
CDR3: CASNLLAGGSWHEQYF; DNA: TGTGCCAGCAACCTACTAGCGGGAGGTAGCTGGCACGAGCAGTACTTC; D: TRBD2; J: TRBJ2-7; size: many; V: TRBV7-8
CDR3: CASSAQGGYSYTYEQYF; DNA: TGTGCCAGCAGCGCCCAAGGGGGCTACTCCTATACCTACGAGCAGTACTTC; D: TRBD1; J: TRBJ2-7; size: many; V: TRBV27
CDR3: CASSLGLGAKNIQYF; DNA: TGTGCCAGCAGTTTAGGGCTAGGAGCCAAAAACATTCAGTACTTC; D: NA; J: TRBJ2-4; size: many; V: TRBV7-3
CDR3: CASSFSHYEQYF; DNA: TGTGCCAGCAGCTTCTCCCACTACGAGCAGTACTTC; D: NA; J: TRBJ2-7; size: few; V: TRBV11-2
CDR3: CATSRGQSYELYF; DNA: TGTGCCACCAGCAGAGGACAGTCCTACGAGCTGTACTTC; D: NA; J: TRBJ2-7; size: NA; V: TRBV15
CDR3: CASTNPGAGGFYGYTF; DNA: TGTGCCAGCACTAACCCGGGTGCAGGGGGCTTCTATGGCTACACCTTC; D: TRBD1; J: TRBJ1-2; size: few; V: TRBV12-3/TRBV12-4
CDR3: CASSPGGERYTEAFF; DNA: TGTGCCAGCTCCCCGGGGGGGGAACGGTACACTGAAGCTTTCTTT; D: NA; J: TRBJ1-1; size: few; V: TRBV18
CDR3: CASSEMSTEAFF; DNA: TGTGCCAGCAGCGAAATGAGCACTGAAGCTTTCTTT; D: NA; J: TRBJ1-1; size: NA; V: TRBV6-6
CDR3: CSARPTSWYEQYF; DNA: TGCAGTGCTAGACCGACTAGCTGGTACGAGCAGTACTTC; D: TRBD2; J: TRBJ2-7; size: many; V: TRBV20-1
CDR3: CASSLRDRVYNEQFF; DNA: TGTGCCAGCAGTTTAAGGGACAGGGTCTACAATGAGCAGTTCTTC; D: TRBD1; J: TRBJ2-1; size: NA; V: TRBV12-3/TRBV12-4
CDR3: CASSPGTGLAKNIQYF; DNA: TGTGCCAGCAGCCCGGGGACAGGGTTAGCCAAAAACATTCAGTACTTC; D: TRBD1; J: TRBJ2-4; size: many; V: TRBV7-9
CDR3: CASSEYRYGYTF; DNA: TGTGCCAGCAGTGAATATCGCTATGGCTACACCTTC; D: NA; J: TRBJ1-2; size: NA; V: TRBV25-1
CDR3: CAWSVLGGLAGNEQYF; DNA: TGTGCCTGGAGTGTACTTGGGGGACTAGCGGGTAACGAGCAGTACTTC; D: TRBD2; J: TRBJ2-7; size: many; V: TRBV30
CDR3: CSARDRTQETQYF; DNA: TGCAGTGCTAGGGACAGAACGCAAGAGACCCAGTACTTC; D: NA; J: TRBJ2-5; size: many; V: TRBV20-1
CDR3: CASSQRTTGVHEQYF; DNA: TGCGCCAGCAGCCAAAGGACCACAGGGGTACACGAGCAGTACTTC; D: TRBD1; J: TRBJ2-7; size: many; V: TRBV4-3